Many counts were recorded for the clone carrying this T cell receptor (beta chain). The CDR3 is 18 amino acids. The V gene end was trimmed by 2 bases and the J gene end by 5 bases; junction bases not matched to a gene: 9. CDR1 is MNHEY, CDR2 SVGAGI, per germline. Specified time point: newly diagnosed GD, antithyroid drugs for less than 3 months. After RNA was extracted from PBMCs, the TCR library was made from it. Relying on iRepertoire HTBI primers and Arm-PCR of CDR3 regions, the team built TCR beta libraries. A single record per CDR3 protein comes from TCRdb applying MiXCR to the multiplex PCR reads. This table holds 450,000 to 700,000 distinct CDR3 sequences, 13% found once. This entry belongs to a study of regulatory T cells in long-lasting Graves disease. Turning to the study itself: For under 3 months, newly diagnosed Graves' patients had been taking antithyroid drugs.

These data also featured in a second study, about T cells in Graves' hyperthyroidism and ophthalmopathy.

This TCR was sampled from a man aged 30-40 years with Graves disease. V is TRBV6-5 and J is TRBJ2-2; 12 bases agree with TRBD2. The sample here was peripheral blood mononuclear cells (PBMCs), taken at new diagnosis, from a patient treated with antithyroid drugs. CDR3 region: CASSYGLLAGGRTGELFF. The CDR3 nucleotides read TGTGCCAGCAGTTACGGTTTACTAGCGGGAGGTCGGACCGGGGAGCTGTTTTTT.